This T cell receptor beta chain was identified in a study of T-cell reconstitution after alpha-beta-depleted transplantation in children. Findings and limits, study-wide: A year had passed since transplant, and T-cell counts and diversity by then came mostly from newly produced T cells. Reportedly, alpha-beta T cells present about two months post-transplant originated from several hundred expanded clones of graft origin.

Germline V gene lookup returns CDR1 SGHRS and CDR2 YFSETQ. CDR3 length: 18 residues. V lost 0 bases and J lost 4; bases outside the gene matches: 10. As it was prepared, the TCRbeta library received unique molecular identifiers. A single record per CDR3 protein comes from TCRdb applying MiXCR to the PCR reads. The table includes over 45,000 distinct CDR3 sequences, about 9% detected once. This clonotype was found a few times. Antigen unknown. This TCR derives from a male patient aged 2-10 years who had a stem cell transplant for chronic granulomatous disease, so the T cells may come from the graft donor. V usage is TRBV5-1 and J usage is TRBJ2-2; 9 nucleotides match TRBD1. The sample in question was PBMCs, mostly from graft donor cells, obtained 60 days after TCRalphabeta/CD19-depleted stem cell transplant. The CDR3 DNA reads TGCGCCAGCAGCTTGGGTCGGGACAGGGTTGTCGGCACCGGGGAGCTGTTTTTT. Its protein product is CASSLGRDRVVGTGELFF.